Sequencing of this T cell receptor (beta chain) was carried out in a study of shared clonotypes between healthy human individuals. The overall study: A couple of women and a few men aged 18 to 49 made up the donors.

Germline assignment: CDR1 SGHNT and CDR2 YYREEE (reference sequence). The CDR3 covers 13 residues. V gave up 2 bases and J gave up 4 bases, with 6 bases separating them. The count of this clone is one. Its antigen remains unknown. Study-level points and caveats: The represented genetic and exposure-history diversity was limited by the small number of donors.

Terminally differentiated effector memory CD45RA+ cells were left out of the naive CD8 fraction, which was CD45RO-negative and positively selected for CCR7. Measured with immunoSEQ multiplex PCR; TCRdb has only the in-frame clones, and not every one. The sample lists about 2.1 million clones, 93% occurring once. Material for sequencing was naive CD8+ T cells from PBMCs. The chain has TRBV5-4 and TRBJ2-2; a weak D match, TRBD1 (5 bases). The receptor's source is a man aged 18 to 29 in good health. Some clones in this sample may be carry-over from other donors' samples. This CDR3 is CASSFTGTGELFF. The CDR3 bases are TGTGCCAGCAGCTTTACAGGCACCGGGGAGCTGTTTTTT.